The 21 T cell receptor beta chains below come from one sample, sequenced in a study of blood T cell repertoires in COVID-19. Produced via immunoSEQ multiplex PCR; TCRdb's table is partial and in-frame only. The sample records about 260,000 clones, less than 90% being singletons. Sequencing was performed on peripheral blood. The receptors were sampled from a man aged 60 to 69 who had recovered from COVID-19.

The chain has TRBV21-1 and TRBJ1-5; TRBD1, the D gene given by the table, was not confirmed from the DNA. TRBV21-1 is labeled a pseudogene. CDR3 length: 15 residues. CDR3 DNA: TGTGCCAGCAGCACAGGGGGAAATAGCAATCAGCCCCAGCATTTT. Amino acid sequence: CASSTGGNSNQPQHF.

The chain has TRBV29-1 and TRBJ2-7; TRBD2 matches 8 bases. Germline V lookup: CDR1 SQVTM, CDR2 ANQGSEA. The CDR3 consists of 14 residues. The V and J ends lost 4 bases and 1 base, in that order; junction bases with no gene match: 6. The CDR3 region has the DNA TGCAGCGTTGTTTCGGGAGGGACTTCCTACGAGCAGTACTTC. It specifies CSVVSGGTSYEQYF.

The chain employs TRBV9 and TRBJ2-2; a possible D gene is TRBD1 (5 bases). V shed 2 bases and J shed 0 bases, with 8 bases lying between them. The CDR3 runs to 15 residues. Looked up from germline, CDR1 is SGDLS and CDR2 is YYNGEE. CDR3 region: CASSVGHANTGELFF. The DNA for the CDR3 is TGTGCCAGCAGCGTTGGACATGCGAACACCGGGGAGCTGTTTTTT.

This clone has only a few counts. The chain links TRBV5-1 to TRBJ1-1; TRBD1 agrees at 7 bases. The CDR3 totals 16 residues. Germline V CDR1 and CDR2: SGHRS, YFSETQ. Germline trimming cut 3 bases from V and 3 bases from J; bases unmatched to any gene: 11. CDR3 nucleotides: TGCGCCAGCAGCTCAAACCCGACAGGGAAGCACACTGAAGCTTTCTTT. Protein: CASSSNPTGKHTEAFF.

CDR3 residues: CASSFGQGTNTEAFF. CDR3 DNA: TGTGCCAGCAGTTTCGGACAGGGAACGAACACTGAAGCTTTCTTT. The chain links TRBV6-5 to TRBJ1-1, with TRBD1 identical over 8 bases. The ends lost 4 bases at V and 1 base at J; junction bases unmatched: 5. Germline V CDR1 and CDR2: MNHEY, SVGAGI. The CDR3 extends over 15 amino acids.

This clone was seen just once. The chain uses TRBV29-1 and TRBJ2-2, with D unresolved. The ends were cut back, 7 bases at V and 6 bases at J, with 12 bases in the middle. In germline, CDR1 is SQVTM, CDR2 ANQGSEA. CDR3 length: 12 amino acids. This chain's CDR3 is CSAARSSGELFF. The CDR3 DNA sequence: TGCAGCGCCGCCCGTAGCTCCGGGGAGCTGTTTTTT.

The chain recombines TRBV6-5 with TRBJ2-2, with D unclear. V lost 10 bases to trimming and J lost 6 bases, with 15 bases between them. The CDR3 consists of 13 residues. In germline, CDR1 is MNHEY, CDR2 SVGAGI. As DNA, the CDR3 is TGTGCCACCCAAGACGGGTTTGCCGGGGAGCTGTTTTTT. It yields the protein CATQDGFAGELFF.

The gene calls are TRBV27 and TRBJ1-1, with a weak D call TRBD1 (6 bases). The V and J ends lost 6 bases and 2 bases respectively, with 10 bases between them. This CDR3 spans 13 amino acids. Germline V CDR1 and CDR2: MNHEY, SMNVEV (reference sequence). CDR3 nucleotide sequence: TGTGCCAGCAGACTGGACAGAAACACTGAAGCTTTCTTT. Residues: CASRLDRNTEAFF.

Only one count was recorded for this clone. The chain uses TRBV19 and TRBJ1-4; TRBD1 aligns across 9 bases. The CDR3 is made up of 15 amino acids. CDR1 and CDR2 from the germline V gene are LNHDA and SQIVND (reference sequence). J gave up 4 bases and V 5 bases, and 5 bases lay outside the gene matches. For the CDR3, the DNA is TGTGCCAGTAGTCCGACAGGGGGGAATAATGAAAAACTGTTTTTT. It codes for CASSPTGGNNEKLFF.

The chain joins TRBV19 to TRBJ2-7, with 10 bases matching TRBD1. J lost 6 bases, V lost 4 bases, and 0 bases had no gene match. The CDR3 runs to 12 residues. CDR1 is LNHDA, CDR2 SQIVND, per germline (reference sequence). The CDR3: CASSRTGGEQYF. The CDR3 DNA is TGTGCCAGTAGTAGGACAGGGGGCGAGCAGTACTTC. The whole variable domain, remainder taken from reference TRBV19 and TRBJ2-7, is DGGITQSPKYLFRKEGQNVTLSCEQNLNHDAMYWYRQDPGQGLRLIYYSQIVNDFQKGDIAEGYSVSREKKESFPLTVTSAQKNPTAFYLCASSRTGGEQYFGPGTRLTVT.

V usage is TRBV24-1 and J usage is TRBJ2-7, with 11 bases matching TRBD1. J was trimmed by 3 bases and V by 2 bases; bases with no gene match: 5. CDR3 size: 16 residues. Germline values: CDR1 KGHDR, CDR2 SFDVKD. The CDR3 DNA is TGTGCCACCAGTGATTCACCGGGACAGGGGGGCTACGAGCAGTACTTC. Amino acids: CATSDSPGQGGYEQYF.

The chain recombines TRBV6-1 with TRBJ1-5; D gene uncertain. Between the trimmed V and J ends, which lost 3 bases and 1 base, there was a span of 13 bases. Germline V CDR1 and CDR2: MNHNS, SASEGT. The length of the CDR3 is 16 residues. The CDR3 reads CASSDLTWVSNQPQHF. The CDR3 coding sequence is TGTGCCAGCAGTGACTTGACTTGGGTAAGCAATCAGCCCCAGCATTTT.

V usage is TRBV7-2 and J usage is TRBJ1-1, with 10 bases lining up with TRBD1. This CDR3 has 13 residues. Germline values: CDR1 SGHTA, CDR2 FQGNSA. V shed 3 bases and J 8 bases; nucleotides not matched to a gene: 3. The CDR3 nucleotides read TGTGCCAGCAGCTTGACAGGGGGCTCGGAAGCTTTCTTT. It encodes CASSLTGGSEAFF. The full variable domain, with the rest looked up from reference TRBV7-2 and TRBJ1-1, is GAGVSQSPSNKVTEKGKDVELRCDPISGHTALYWYRQSLGQGLEFLIYFQGNSAPDKSGLPSDRFSAERTGGSVSTLTIQRTQQEDSAVYLCASSLTGGSEAFFGQGTRLTVV.

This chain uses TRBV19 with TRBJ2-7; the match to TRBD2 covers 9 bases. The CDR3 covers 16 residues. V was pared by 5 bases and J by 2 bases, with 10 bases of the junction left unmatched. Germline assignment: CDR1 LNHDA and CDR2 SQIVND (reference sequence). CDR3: CASSAGGIGGAYEQYF. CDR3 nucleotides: TGTGCCAGTAGTGCGGGAGGGATTGGGGGCGCCTACGAGCAGTACTTC. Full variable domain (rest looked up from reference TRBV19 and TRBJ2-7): DGGITQSPKYLFRKEGQNVTLSCEQNLNHDAMYWYRQDPGQGLRLIYYSQIVNDFQKGDIAEGYSVSREKKESFPLTVTSAQKNPTAFYLCASSAGGIGGAYEQYFGPGTRLTVT.

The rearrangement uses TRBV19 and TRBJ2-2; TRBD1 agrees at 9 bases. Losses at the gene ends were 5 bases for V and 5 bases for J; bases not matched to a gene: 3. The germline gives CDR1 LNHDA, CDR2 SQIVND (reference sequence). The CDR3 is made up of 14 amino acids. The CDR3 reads CASSGQGFTGELFF. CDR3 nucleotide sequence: TGTGCCAGTAGTGGACAGGGGTTTACCGGGGAGCTGTTTTTT.

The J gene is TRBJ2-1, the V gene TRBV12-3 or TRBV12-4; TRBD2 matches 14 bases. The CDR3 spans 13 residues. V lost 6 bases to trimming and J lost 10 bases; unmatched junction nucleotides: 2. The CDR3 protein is CASRGLAGVEQFF. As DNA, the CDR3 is TGTGCCAGCAGGGGACTAGCGGGAGTAGAGCAGTTCTTC.

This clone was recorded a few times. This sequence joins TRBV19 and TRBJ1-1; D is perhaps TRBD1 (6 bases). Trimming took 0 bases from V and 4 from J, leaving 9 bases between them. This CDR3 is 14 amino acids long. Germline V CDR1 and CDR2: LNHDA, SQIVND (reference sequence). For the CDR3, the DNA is TGTGCCAGTAGTATAGACAGGGGTTTCACTGAAGCTTTCTTT. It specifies CASSIDRGFTEAFF. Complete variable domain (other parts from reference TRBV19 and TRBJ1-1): DGGITQSPKYLFRKEGQNVTLSCEQNLNHDAMYWYRQDPGQGLRLIYYSQIVNDFQKGDIAEGYSVSREKKESFPLTVTSAQKNPTAFYLCASSIDRGFTEAFFGQGTRLTVV.

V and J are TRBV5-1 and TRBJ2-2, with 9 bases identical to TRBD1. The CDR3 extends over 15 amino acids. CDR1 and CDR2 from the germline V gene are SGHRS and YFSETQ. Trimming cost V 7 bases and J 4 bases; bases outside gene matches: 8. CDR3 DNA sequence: TGCGCCAGCGGAGCCGGGACAGGGACCACCGGGGAGCTGTTTTTT. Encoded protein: CASGAGTGTTGELFF.

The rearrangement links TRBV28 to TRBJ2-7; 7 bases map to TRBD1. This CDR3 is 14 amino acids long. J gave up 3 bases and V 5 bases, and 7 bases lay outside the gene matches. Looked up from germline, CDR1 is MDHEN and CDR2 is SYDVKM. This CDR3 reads CASSPPGQNYEQYF. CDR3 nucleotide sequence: TGTGCCAGCAGTCCACCGGGACAGAACTACGAGCAGTACTTC.

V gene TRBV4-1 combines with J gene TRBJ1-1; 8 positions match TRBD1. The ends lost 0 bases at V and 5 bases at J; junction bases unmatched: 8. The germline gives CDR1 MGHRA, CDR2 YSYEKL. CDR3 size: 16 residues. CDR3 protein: CASSQDLRQGATEAFF. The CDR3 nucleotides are TGCGCCAGCAGCCAAGATCTGAGGCAGGGGGCGACTGAAGCTTTCTTT.

Here the CDR3 DNA reads TGTGCCAGCAGCTACAGGAGATTTAGCTCCTACAATGAGCAGTTCTTC. This sequence encodes CASSYRRFSSYNEQFF. This chain links TRBV6-5 with TRBJ2-1; possible D gene TRBD1, 5 bases. V was trimmed by 6 bases and J by 0 bases, leaving 15 bases between them. This CDR3 comprises 16 residues. The germline gives CDR1 MNHEY, CDR2 SVGAGI.